These T cell receptor beta chains were read from a single sample in a study of monozygotic twins with inflammatory bowel disease. TCRdb re-called the 5' RACE reads and shows each CDR3 protein once, DNA omitted. The listing contains around 150,000 distinct CDR3 sequences. Material for sequencing was blood. The receptors originated from a human donor with ulcerative colitis or Crohn's disease, or a healthy co-twin of an affected twin (not recorded which). CDR3s include the opening cysteine and the closing phenylalanine or tryptophan.

TRBJ2-5	TRBV10-3	CAIRGTGETQYF
TRBJ2-2	TRBV7-7	CASSWGTGNTGELFF
TRBJ2-3	TRBV7-9	CASSLALPGTDTQYF
TRBJ2-7	TRBV5-1	CASSLELTGGEQYF
TRBJ1-2	TRBV5-4	CASSFWAGGSSGYTF
TRBJ2-2	TRBV7-9	CASSPFSGRGITGELFF
TRBJ2-7	TRBV7-2	CASSLMGSPPREEQYF
TRBJ1-2	TRBV12-3/TRBV12-4	CASSGTGWGGYTF
TRBJ2-3	TRBV15	CATSRDLAGASTDTQYF
TRBJ2-1	TRBV4-3	CASSSPSGAGRLWGSYNEQFF
TRBJ2-1	TRBV7-2	CASSLAGTSGMGSYNEQFF
TRBJ2-3	TRBV5-4	CASSPIAGSSTDTQYF
TRBJ2-7	TRBV28	CASSSPGLAGAYEQYF
TRBJ2-7	TRBV7-9	CASSYRLSYEQYF
TRBJ2-5	TRBV11-3	CASSLSVEETQYF
TRBJ2-2	TRBV5-1	CASSRDRSSNGELFF
TRBJ2-7	TRBV3-1	CASSQDWQGSYEQYF
TRBJ2-1	TRBV28	CASISPKTPSSYNEQFF
TRBJ2-1	TRBV4-3	CASSRTGGLNNEQFF
TRBJ1-2	TRBV2	CASSDGGDYGYTF
TRBJ2-7	TRBV20-1	CSATRTREQYF
TRBJ1-2	TRBV7-8	CASSGQGGVEGYTF
TRBJ1-5	TRBV5-4	CASSFEQGQPQHF
TRBJ1-1	TRBV5-1	CASSIGANTEAFF
TRBJ2-1	TRBV20-1	CSASPLQGVSYNEQFF
TRBJ2-7	TRBV5-4	CASSQGQGEGYEQYF
TRBJ1-6	TRBV20-1	CSAERQPDSPLHF
TRBJ1-2	TRBV6-1	CASSAAGEQGYTF
TRBJ2-7	TRBV30	CAWSVQGLFEQYF
TRBJ2-7	TRBV30	CAWNKGTGSYEQYF
TRBJ1-2	TRBV7-3	CASIAGPGRGYTF
TRBJ2-1	TRBV6-2/TRBV6-3	CASSLEAHNEQFF
TRBJ2-1	TRBV9	CASSVGAGTYSSYNEQFF
TRBJ2-3	TRBV5-1	CASSLGPYVLDTQYF
TRBJ2-1	TRBV12-3/TRBV12-4	CASSKAGELNEQFF
TRBJ2-1	TRBV7-2	CASSLDGQGFYNEQFF
TRBJ2-1	TRBV18	CASSPLQGGNYNEQFF
TRBJ2-3	TRBV15	CATSRELAGVRPDTQYF
TRBJ1-1	TRBV9	CASSPMIEGSTEAFF
TRBJ2-7	TRBV28	CASSLSAVREGRNEQYF
TRBJ1-1	TRBV11-3	CASSSTQRTEAFF
TRBJ2-5	TRBV6-1	CASIEGTGKIRVPIEETQYF
TRBJ1-2	TRBV18	CASSPITRVYGYTF
TRBJ2-5	TRBV5-5	CASSLEVRGLEETQYF
TRBJ2-7	TRBV4-2	CASSARRDYPYEQYF
TRBJ2-1	TRBV4-2	CASSQGEGSSYNEQFF